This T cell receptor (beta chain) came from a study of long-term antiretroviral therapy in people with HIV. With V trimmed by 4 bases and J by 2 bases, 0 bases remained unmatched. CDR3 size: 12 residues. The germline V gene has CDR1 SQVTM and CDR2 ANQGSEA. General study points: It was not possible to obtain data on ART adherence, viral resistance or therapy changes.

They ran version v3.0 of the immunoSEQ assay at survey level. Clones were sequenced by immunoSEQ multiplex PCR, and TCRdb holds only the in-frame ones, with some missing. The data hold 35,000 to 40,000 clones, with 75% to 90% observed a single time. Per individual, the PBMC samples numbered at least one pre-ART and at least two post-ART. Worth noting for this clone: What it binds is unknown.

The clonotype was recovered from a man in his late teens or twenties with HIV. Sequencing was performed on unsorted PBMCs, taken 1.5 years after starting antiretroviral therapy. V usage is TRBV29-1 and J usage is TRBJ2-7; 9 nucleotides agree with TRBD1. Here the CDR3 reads CSVGTGAYEQYF. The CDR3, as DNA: TGCAGCGTTGGGACAGGGGCCTACGAGCAGTACTTC.